What follows are 15 T cell receptor beta chains derived from one specimen sequenced in a study of blood T cell repertoires in COVID-19. Measured with immunoSEQ multiplex PCR; TCRdb has only the in-frame clones, and not every one. The data contain 200,000 to 250,000 clones, about 81% of them singletons. Specimen: peripheral blood. These receptors originate from a woman in her seventies with COVID-19, enrolled during active disease.

The chain combines TRBV7-9 with TRBJ2-1; 7 bases map to TRBD2. V was clipped by 5 bases and J by 10 bases; unmatched bases: 8. This CDR3 is 13 amino acids long. Per the germline V gene, CDR1 is SEHNR and CDR2 is FQNEAQ (reference sequence). As DNA, the CDR3 is TGTGCCAGCAGCCCCCTAGCGGACACGGAGCAGTTCTTC. Protein: CASSPLADTEQFF.

The chain recombines TRBV30 with TRBJ2-4, with TRBD1 identical over 10 bases. The CDR3 is 15 residues long. The germline CDR1 and CDR2 sequences are GTSNPN and SVGIG (reference sequence). V lost 4 bases to trimming and J lost 4 bases; unmatched junction nucleotides: 7. The CDR3 sequence is CAWNEGQGNKNIQYF. CDR3 nucleotide sequence: TGTGCCTGGAATGAGGGACAGGGGAATAAAAACATTCAGTACTTC.

The V gene is TRBV9, the J gene TRBJ1-4; 9 bases fit TRBD1. CDR3 length: 16 amino acids. Germline-derived CDR1 and CDR2 are SGDLS and YYNGEE. After removal of 0 bases from V and 8 bases from J, the junction contained 8 bases not matched to a gene. The CDR3 here is CASSVAPTGGQEKLFF. The CDR3, as DNA: TGTGCCAGCAGCGTAGCACCTACAGGGGGCCAGGAAAAACTGTTTTTT.

The chain has TRBV6-6 and TRBJ1-2; 9 bases are shared with TRBD1. The germline V gene has CDR1 MNHNY and CDR2 SVGAGI (reference sequence). The CDR3 extends over 14 amino acids. The V segment lost 7 bases and the J segment 1 base; nucleotides outside the gene matches: 4. Here the CDR3 DNA reads TGTGCCAGCAAAGGACAGGGGAGTAACTATGGCTACACCTTC. The encoded protein is CASKGQGSNYGYTF.

This clone has a handful of counts. V and J are TRBV25-1 and TRBJ2-5; the D is unclear. The CDR3 totals 10 residues. CDR1 and CDR2 (germline): MGHDK, SYGVNS. Trimming cost V 8 bases and J 2 bases, with 3 bases left between them. CDR3 in amino acids: CASRQETQYF. The CDR3 nucleotides are TGTGCCAGCCGTCAAGAGACCCAGTACTTC.

The rearrangement links TRBV28 to TRBJ2-1; 10 nucleotides align to TRBD1. Germline V lookup: CDR1 MDHEN, CDR2 SYDVKM. The CDR3 covers 15 residues. The junction had 8 bases not matched to a gene; V was cut back by 7 bases and J by 5 bases. CDR3 amino acids: CASNGGTGAHNEQFF. The CDR3 DNA sequence: TGTGCCAGCAATGGAGGGACAGGGGCCCACAATGAGCAGTTCTTC. The full variable domain, its missing parts supplied by reference TRBV28 and TRBJ2-1, is DVKVTQSSRYLVKRTGEKVFLECVQDMDHENMFWYRQDPGLGLRLIYFSYDVKMKEKGDIPEGYSVSREKKERFSLILESASTNQTSMYLCASNGGTGAHNEQFFGPGTRLTVL.

V is TRBV20-1 and J is TRBJ1-2; D unclear. The CDR3 spans 13 residues. Germline V gene sequence: CDR1 DFQATT, CDR2 SNEGSKA (reference sequence). Between the trimmed V and J ends, which lost 3 bases and 0 bases, there was a span of 8 bases. The CDR3 reads CSASKQTNYGYTF. The CDR3 bases are TGCAGTGCTAGTAAACAAACTAACTATGGCTACACCTTC.

This chain joins TRBV7-3 and TRBJ2-1; 8 bases align to TRBD2. Germline V gene sequence: CDR1 SGHTA, CDR2 FQGTGA. The CDR3 contains 14 residues. V was clipped by 5 bases and J by 2 bases; unmatched bases: 2. The CDR3 reads CASSLAGTYNEQFF. The CDR3 DNA reads as TGTGCCAGCAGCCTAGCGGGTACCTACAATGAGCAGTTCTTC.

The chain couples TRBV30 to TRBJ1-4; 9 nucleotides agree with TRBD1. From germline, CDR1 is GTSNPN and CDR2 SVGIG (reference sequence). After removal of 3 bases from V and 8 bases from J, the junction contained 7 bases not matched to a gene. This CDR3 is 14 amino acids long. CDR3 sequence reads: CAWSGGQGEEKLFF. For the CDR3, the DNA is TGTGCCTGGAGCGGGGGACAGGGCGAGGAAAAACTGTTTTTT.

J is TRBJ2-3 and V is TRBV6-2 or TRBV6-3; 8 bases fit TRBD2. With V trimmed by 5 bases and J by 4 bases, 14 bases remained unmatched. Germline V lookup: CDR1 MNHEY, CDR2 SVGEGT. This CDR3 has 17 residues. This chain's CDR3 is CASSSIPGLEVADTQYF. The CDR3 nucleotides are TGTGCCAGCAGTAGCATACCGGGACTAGAGGTCGCAGATACGCAGTATTTT.

This clone turned up a few times. The chain has TRBV10-3 and TRBJ2-3, with TRBD1 matching over 7 bases. CDR1 and CDR2 (germline): ENHRY, SYGVKD. This CDR3 is 14 amino acids long. V lost 5 bases and J lost 2; bases outside the gene matches: 4. CDR3 amino acids: CAISPGQLTDTQYF. CDR3 nucleotides: TGTGCCATCAGTCCGGGACAGCTCACAGATACGCAGTATTTT.

This clone was picked up a small number of times. The chain recombines TRBV7-2 with TRBJ2-2; D remains ambiguous. Germline loops: CDR1 SGHTA, CDR2 FQGNSA. Trimming shortened V by 5 bases and J by 5 bases, and 12 bases separated the two germline ends. CDR3 size: 14 residues. The CDR3 loop is CASSPPDKTGELFF. For the CDR3, the DNA is TGTGCCAGCAGCCCTCCCGACAAAACCGGGGAGCTGTTTTTT.

This clone was observed a single time. The chain links TRBV27 to TRBJ1-5; TRBD1 aligns across 8 bases. Germline CDR1 reads MNHEY; CDR2 reads SMNVEV (reference sequence). J was trimmed by 4 bases and V by 5 bases; bases with no gene match: 10. The CDR3 spans 16 residues. The CDR3 protein is CASSPLRDRRNQPQHF. The CDR3 DNA follows: TGTGCCAGCAGTCCCCTCCGGGACAGGAGGAATCAGCCCCAGCATTTT.

This chain uses TRBV19 with TRBJ1-1, with a tentative D call TRBD1 (6 bases). CDR1 is LNHDA and CDR2 is SQIVND in the germline V gene (reference sequence). The CDR3 contains 15 residues. V was clipped by 4 bases and J by 4 bases, with 16 bases between them. CDR3 sequence reads: CASSSQQGVGTEAFF. In nucleotides, the CDR3 is TGTGCCAGTAGTAGCCAACAGGGAGTCGGCACTGAAGCTTTCTTT.

This rearrangement joins TRBV19 to TRBJ2-7, with 10 bases fitting TRBD1. Germline CDR1 and CDR2: LNHDA and SQIVND (reference sequence). The CDR3 covers 14 residues. V shed 6 bases, J shed 3 bases, and the junction held 5 bases outside the gene matches. The CDR3 protein is CASSQRTGGYEQYF. The CDR3 nucleotides read TGTGCCAGTAGCCAACGGACAGGGGGCTACGAGCAGTACTTC.